These 8 T cell receptor beta chains were all obtained from the same sample, sequenced in a study of shared clonotypes between healthy human individuals. Here immunoSEQ multiplex PCR was the method, and the copy in TCRdb shows in-frame clones only, minus some. The sample yields about 2.4 million clones, roughly 93% seen once. Input material: naive CD4+ T cells from PBMCs. The sample's subset: CD45RA+ positively selected. These receptors were collected from a man aged 18 to 30 in good health. Some clones in this sample may be carry-over from other donors' samples.

This clone was detected a few times. V is TRBV7-2 and J is TRBJ1-1; D remains unclear. V was cut by 1 base and J by 5 bases, with 14 bases left in between. CDR3 size: 15 residues. Per the germline V gene, CDR1 is SGHTA and CDR2 is FQGNSA. This CDR3 reads CASSLVAASGTEAFF. The CDR3 region has the DNA TGTGCCAGCAGCTTAGTTGCGGCTTCGGGGACTGAAGCTTTCTTT.

Comment on this clone: The junction shows a germline mismatch at one end, possibly a read error. This sequence joins TRBV6-5 and TRBJ2-1, with 9 bases lining up with TRBD1. Germline-derived CDR1 and CDR2 are MNHEY and SVGAGI. The CDR3 spans 14 residues. For the CDR3, the DNA is TGCGCCAGCAGTTCGACAGGGGGACACAATGAGCAGTTCTTC. Protein sequence: CASSSTGGHNEQFF.

V is TRBV20-1 and J is TRBJ2-1, with D uncertain. Trimming took 1 base from V and 7 from J, leaving 5 bases between them. The CDR3 has 11 residues. Germline CDR1 is DFQATT and CDR2 is SNEGSKA (reference sequence). CDR3 DNA: TGCAGTGCTAGAGGGGTGAATGAGCAGTTCTTC. Translated: CSARGVNEQFF.

The J gene is TRBJ1-5, the V gene TRBV2, with unresolved D. V was trimmed by 5 bases and J by 6 bases, leaving 5 bases between them. The V gene's germline CDR1 is SNHLY and CDR2 FYNNEI. The CDR3 sequence is 11 residues long. The chain's CDR3 is CASSWGQPQHF. The CDR3 nucleotides are TGTGCCAGCAGTTGGGGTCAGCCCCAGCATTTT.

This chain joins TRBV27 and TRBJ2-7; D ambiguous. V dropped 6 bases and J dropped 3 bases, with 9 bases sitting between them. The CDR3 has 12 residues. Germline CDR1 and CDR2: MNHEY and SMNVEV (reference sequence). CDR3 protein: CASRGSRYEQYF. The CDR3 region has the DNA TGTGCCAGCAGGGGCAGCCGCTACGAGCAGTACTTC.

The rearrangement joins TRBV29-1 to TRBJ2-5; 9 positions match TRBD1. Germline CDR1 SQVTM, CDR2 ANQGSEA. The CDR3 contains 14 residues. J lost 7 bases, V lost 2 bases, and 8 bases had no gene match. The CDR3 spells CSVETDRGVGTQYF. CDR3 DNA sequence: TGCAGCGTTGAAACGGACAGGGGAGTGGGGACCCAGTACTTC.

The chain uses TRBV7-2 and TRBJ1-5; TRBD1 might be the D (5 bases). Deletions cut 0 bases from V and 0 bases from J, with 9 bases between. This CDR3 has 16 amino acids. Germline values: CDR1 SGHTA, CDR2 FQGNSA. In DNA, the CDR3 is TGTGCCAGCAGCTTAGCTGGGGGGTATAGCAATCAGCCCCAGCATTTT. Translated: CASSLAGGYSNQPQHF.

Here the CDR3 reads CASNVFMAEKLFF. The CDR3 bases are TGTGCCAGTAACGTCTTCATGGCGGAAAAACTGTTTTTT. This chain uses TRBV28 with TRBJ1-4; D call uncertain. The CDR3 loop spans 13 amino acids. Deletions cut 9 bases from V and 8 bases from J, with 16 bases between. Germline CDR1 and CDR2: MDHEN and SYDVKM.